The 26 T cell receptor beta chains given below trace back to one sample, sequenced in a study of cytomegalovirus exposure and HLA in healthy donors. This PCR relied on a set of 60 Vbeta primers and 13 Jbeta primers. This table comes from immunoSEQ multiplex PCR, and its TCRdb copy is limited to in-frame clones, with some not included. The sample contains roughly 100,000 clones, more than 75% of which appear only once. Sequencing used PBMCs. The receptors were sampled from a woman in her 40s in good health and CMV-seronegative.

V and J are TRBV28 and TRBJ2-1; possibly TRBD2 for D (5 bases). V was cut by 4 bases and J by 5 bases, with 9 bases left in between. Germline values: CDR1 MDHEN, CDR2 SYDVKM. This CDR3 spans 13 amino acids. CDR3 DNA sequence: TGTGCCAGCAGTTGGGAAGCGGACAATGAGCAGTTCTTC. Protein: CASSWEADNEQFF.

This clone was observed a single time. The chain joins TRBV11-2 to TRBJ2-1, with 14 positions matching TRBD2. With V trimmed by 5 bases and J by 15 bases, 9 bases remained unmatched. This CDR3 has 14 amino acids. Germline V lookup: CDR1 SGHAT, CDR2 FQNNGV. The CDR3 DNA reads as TGTGCCAGCAGCACGACTAGCGGGAGGGCCTTGGTGTTCTTC. It specifies CASSTTSGRALVFF.

The rearrangement uses TRBV7-9 and TRBJ2-1, with 8 bases that match TRBD1. Trimming took 5 bases from V and 12 from J; bases not matched to a gene: 3. CDR1 and CDR2 from the germline V gene are SEHNR and FQNEAQ (reference sequence). The CDR3 runs to 11 residues. Written as DNA, the CDR3 is TGTGCCAGCAGCCTTGGACAGGGGCAGTTCTTC. Encoded protein: CASSLGQGQFF.

The chain couples TRBV9 to TRBJ1-3; 9 bases line up with TRBD1. The junction had 9 bases not matched to a gene; V was cut back by 2 bases and J by 6 bases. This CDR3 region has 16 residues. Germline CDR1 and CDR2: SGDLS and YYNGEE. The CDR3 sequence: CASSVGQGSLINTIYF. In DNA, the CDR3 is TGTGCCAGCAGCGTCGGACAGGGGTCCTTAATAAACACCATATATTTT. Full variable domain (rest looked up from reference TRBV9 and TRBJ1-3): DSGVTQTPKHLITATGQRVTLRCSPRSGDLSVYWYQQSLDQGLQFLIQYYNGEERAKGNILERFSAQQFPDLHSELNLSSLELGDSALYFCASSVGQGSLINTIYFGEGSWLTVV.

The chain combines TRBV19 with TRBJ2-1; TRBD1 aligns across 11 bases. The CDR3 extends over 16 amino acids. Germline-derived CDR1 and CDR2 are LNHDA and SQIVND (reference sequence). Trimming took 7 bases from V and 3 from J; bases not matched to a gene: 8. The CDR3 reads CASNNPGTGGYNEQFF. The CDR3 bases are TGTGCCAGTAACAACCCCGGGACAGGGGGCTACAATGAGCAGTTCTTC. The full variable domain, in which reference TRBV19 and TRBJ2-1 provide the parts outside the CDR3, is DGGITQSPKYLFRKEGQNVTLSCEQNLNHDAMYWYRQDPGQGLRLIYYSQIVNDFQKGDIAEGYSVSREKKESFPLTVTSAQKNPTAFYLCASNNPGTGGYNEQFFGPGTRLTVL.

The rearrangement uses TRBV28 and TRBJ2-5, with D possibly TRBD1 on 6 matching bases. CDR1 is MDHEN, CDR2 SYDVKM, per germline. Trimming removed 5 bases from V and 2 bases from J, with 15 bases in between. The CDR3 loop spans 15 amino acids. The CDR3 loop reads CASSPEGGGQETQYF. The CDR3 nucleotides read TGTGCCAGCAGTCCGGAAGGGGGTGGGCAAGAGACCCAGTACTTC.

The DNA for the CDR3 is TGTGCCAGCAGCCTCGTTGCGGGGAATAATTCACCCCTCCACTTT. It is translated as CASSLVAGNNSPLHF. This sequence joins TRBV11-2 and TRBJ1-6; D unclear. Deletions cut 5 bases from V and 5 bases from J, with 13 bases between. CDR1 is SGHAT and CDR2 is FQNNGV in the germline V gene. The length of the CDR3 is 15 residues.

The rearrangement joins TRBV5-6 to TRBJ2-5; 7 nucleotides line up with TRBD1. TRBJ2-7 matches the DNA end more closely, so the J call is doubtful. Per the germline V gene, CDR1 is SGHDT and CDR2 is YYEEEE. This CDR3 has 15 residues. CDR3 in DNA: TGTGCCAGCAGCACGTACAGGGGCGGAACCTACGAGCAGTACTTC. Translation: CASSTYRGGTYEQYF.

The chain's CDR3 is CASSLGTSVNNEQFF. The CDR3 DNA reads TGTGCCAGCAGCCTCGGGACTAGCGTGAACAATGAGCAGTTCTTC. V usage is TRBV7-9 and J usage is TRBJ2-1; TRBD2 matches 10 bases. Germline CDR1 and CDR2: SEHNR and FQNEAQ (reference sequence). Trimming at V came to 5 bases and at J to 5 bases, leaving 6 bases not matched to a gene. CDR3 length: 15 residues.

The genes are TRBV6-5 and TRBJ2-2; D is unclear. Germline lookup yields CDR1 MNHEY and CDR2 SVGAGI. The CDR3 spans 12 residues. The V and J ends lost 5 bases and 6 bases respectively, with 7 bases between them. The CDR3 is CASSMSPGELFF. CDR3 DNA sequence: TGTGCCAGCAGTATGAGTCCCGGGGAGCTGTTTTTT.

This clone was recorded only once. The chain is built from TRBV7-9 and TRBJ2-7; D is unclear. The CDR3 has 13 amino acids. Deletions cut 4 bases from V and 2 bases from J, with 9 bases between. Germline values: CDR1 SEHNR, CDR2 FQNEAQ (reference sequence). The CDR3 protein is CASSYSTPYEQYF. The CDR3 DNA reads as TGTGCCAGCAGCTACTCCACCCCCTACGAGCAGTACTTC.

The V call is TRBV5-1, the J call TRBJ1-1, with D uncertain. The CDR3 loop spans 14 amino acids. Trimming pared 2 bases from V and 0 bases from J, leaving 8 bases between. CDR1 is SGHRS, CDR2 YFSETQ, per germline. CDR3 sequence reads: CASSFSPVNTEAFF. As DNA, the CDR3 is TGCGCCAGCAGCTTCAGTCCTGTGAACACTGAAGCTTTCTTT. The entire variable domain, with the rest obtained from reference TRBV5-1 and TRBJ1-1, is as follows: KAGVTQTPRYLIKTRGQQVTLSCSPISGHRSVSWYQQTPGQGLQFLFEYFSETQRNKGNFPGRFSGRQFSNSRSEMNVSTLELGDSALYLCASSFSPVNTEAFFGQGTRLTVV.

This chain links TRBV28 with TRBJ1-1; D is perhaps TRBD1 (5 bases). This CDR3 comprises 17 residues. V was pared by 8 bases and J by 3 bases, with 25 bases between. Germline V lookup: CDR1 MDHEN, CDR2 SYDVKM. This CDR3 is CASQHGGVIARHTEAFF. CDR3 coding DNA: TGTGCCAGCCAACACGGGGGGGTTATAGCGCGTCACACTGAAGCTTTCTTT.

The J gene is TRBJ2-7, the V gene TRBV19; tentative D call: TRBD2 (6 bases). The CDR3 spans 14 residues. Trimming left V 5 bases short and J 0 bases short, with 11 bases between. From germline, CDR1 is LNHDA and CDR2 SQIVND (reference sequence). The CDR3 sequence is CASSLTGASYEQYF. CDR3 nucleotides: TGTGCCAGTAGTCTGACGGGAGCCTCCTACGAGCAGTACTTC.

The gene calls are TRBV7-3 and TRBJ2-1; 12 bases are shared with TRBD2. The CDR3 is 15 residues long. Trimming at V came to 4 bases and at J to 9 bases, leaving 7 bases not matched to a gene. Germline-derived CDR1 and CDR2 are SGHTA and FQGTGA. The CDR3 protein is CASSSLAGGTGEQFF. The CDR3 nucleotides read TGTGCCAGCAGCTCCCTAGCGGGAGGGACGGGTGAGCAGTTCTTC.

The V call is TRBV7-8, the J call TRBJ1-2, with a tentative D call TRBD1 (6 bases). The CDR3 sequence is 18 residues long. Trimming removed 1 base at V and 6 bases at J, with 24 bases between. Germline CDR1 and CDR2: SGHVS and FQNEAQ. CDR3 DNA sequence: TGTGCCAGCAGCTTAGTTGTTAATGCTCGACAGGTCACTAATGGCTACACCTTC. It translates to CASSLVVNARQVTNGYTF. Complete variable domain (other parts from reference TRBV7-8 and TRBJ1-2): GAGVSQSPRYKVAKRGQDVALRCDPISGHVSLFWYQQALGQGPEFLTYFQNEAQLDKSGLPSDRFFAERPEGSVSTLKIQRTQQEDSAVYLCASSLVVNARQVTNGYTFGSGTRLTVV.

The CDR3 spells CASSQQGSLNYGYTF. The CDR3 DNA follows: TGTGCCAGCTCGCAACAGGGTTCCCTTAACTATGGCTACACCTTC. The rearrangement joins TRBV18 to TRBJ1-2, with D perhaps matching TRBD1 (6 bases). Germline values: CDR1 KGHSH, CDR2 LQKENI. The CDR3 length is 15 residues. The V end was cut by 6 bases, the J end by 1 base, with 15 bases between.

The CDR3, as DNA: TGTGCCAGCAGCGCCACGGGGAGCTCCTACGAGCAGTACTTC. It is translated as CASSATGSSYEQYF. The chain recombines TRBV9 with TRBJ2-7; perhaps TRBD2 as D (5 bases). V lost 3 bases and J lost 0, with 10 bases in between. The CDR3 runs to 14 residues. CDR1 is SGDLS and CDR2 is YYNGEE in the germline V gene.

This clone was recorded once. The CDR3: CASSLGAGNNEQFF. In DNA, the CDR3 is TGTGCCAGCAGCTTGGGAGCGGGGAACAATGAGCAGTTCTTC. The V call is TRBV5-4, the J call TRBJ2-1; 7 bases line up with TRBD2. Per germline, CDR1 SGHNT and CDR2 YYREEE (reference sequence). V lost 0 bases and J lost 5; bases outside the gene matches: 2. The CDR3 spans 14 residues.

For this clone: A read error may produce the germline difference seen at one junction end. This chain connects TRBV7-2 to TRBJ1-2; no reliable D call. CDR1 and CDR2 (germline): SGHTA, FQGNSA. The CDR3 is 13 amino acids. CDR3: CASNLPGNYGYTF. In DNA form, the CDR3 reads TGTGCCAGCAACTTACCGGGGAACTATGGCTACACCTTC.

V is TRBV19 and J is TRBJ2-5; a weak D match, TRBD1 (6 bases). The DNA end favors TRBJ2-7, so the J call may be wrong. The CDR3 has 12 amino acids. The germline gives CDR1 LNHDA, CDR2 SQIVND (reference sequence). The CDR3 spells CASSMDSYEQYF. CDR3 sequence (DNA): TGTGCCAGTAGTATGGACAGTTACGAGCAGTACTTC.

The genes are TRBV28 and TRBJ1-2, with 9 bases aligning to TRBD1. The CDR3 covers 14 residues. The V segment lost 5 bases and the J segment 8 bases; nucleotides outside the gene matches: 9. The germline gives CDR1 MDHEN, CDR2 SYDVKM. In DNA form, the CDR3 reads TGTGCCAGCAGTATCGGACAGGGGCAAGGCGGCTACACCTTC. It codes for CASSIGQGQGGYTF.

Here the CDR3 reads CASSADRTNQPQHF. The DNA of the CDR3 is TGTGCCAGCAGCGCCGACAGGACGAATCAGCCCCAGCATTTT. This rearrangement joins TRBV7-6 to TRBJ1-5; possible D gene TRBD1, 6 bases. Germline CDR1 is SGHVS and CDR2 is FNYEAQ. The CDR3 spans 14 residues. V was pared by 5 bases and J by 4 bases, with 12 bases between.

The chain is built from TRBV19 and TRBJ1-2; 9 bases are shared with TRBD1. V was pared by 10 bases and J by 3 bases, with 9 bases of the junction left unmatched. The CDR3 length is 14 residues. Germline CDR1 reads LNHDA; CDR2 reads SQIVND (reference sequence). CDR3 coding DNA: TGTGCCACGGCAGGACAGGGGACCGACTATGGCTACACCTTC. Amino acids: CATAGQGTDYGYTF.

The chain has TRBV19 and TRBJ2-5; TRBD2 aligns across 7 bases. The V gene end was trimmed by 5 bases and the J gene end by 5 bases; junction bases not matched to a gene: 20. From germline, CDR1 is LNHDA and CDR2 SQIVND (reference sequence). This CDR3 comprises 18 residues. The CDR3 DNA reads TGTGCCAGTAGTCCGGCGGGCTGGGTGGGGACTATGAGGGAGACCCAGTACTTC. This sequence encodes CASSPAGWVGTMRETQYF.

The rearrangement links TRBV9 to TRBJ2-7; 10 bases agree with TRBD2. The V and J ends lost 4 bases and 3 bases, in that order; junction bases with no gene match: 7. This CDR3 is built from 15 residues. Germline-derived CDR1 and CDR2 are SGDLS and YYNGEE. The CDR3 bases are TGTGCCAGCAGCCCTCTAGCGGGAGATATCTACGAGCAGTACTTC. Translation gives CASSPLAGDIYEQYF.